The present T cell receptor beta chain was sequenced within a study of T cell responses to AZD1222 COVID-19 vaccine (dated by TCRdb to the early 2020s). Turning to the overall study: AZD1222 recipients given second doses at about 4 weeks or at about 12 weeks were pooled, since spike-specific TCR depth and breadth were not found to differ between the two schedules. A total of about 250 trial participants underwent TCR sequencing, of whom roughly 210 had received two doses of AZD1222 and around 25 had received two doses of the MenACWY control vaccine. Trial participants were enrolled into age subgroups of 18-55, 56-69 and 70-plus years, which contained about 160, 30 and 59 TCR-sequenced participants, respectively. Overall study results and their limits: Most participants were white British and females outnumbered males, and the authors suggested that clonal diversity may have been underestimated. CD4 TCRs associated with the vaccine covered the entire spike protein, and the dominant responses were in regions 160-218 and 743-854. Conclusions about previously exposed vaccinees are limited, since just six AZD1222 recipients were seropositive for SARS-CoV-2 at baseline. Because no day 14 peak-response samples were available, the repertoires could be characterized only after the peak T cell response. In the small 56-69-year group, the increase in depth fell short of significance, most likely because of low power. Spike-specific TCR breadth and depth rose significantly after two AZD1222 doses compared with day 0 and with MenACWY recipients. Nearly half of unique spike-specific TCRs reportedly recognized epitopes outside regions mutated in the B.1.351 and B.1.1.7 variants.

The CDR3 regions of human TCRbeta chains were analyzed by immunosequencing. The source study handled its data this way. Repertoire TCRs were matched against a reference library of SARS-CoV-2-specific TCRs generated with the MIRA antigen-specificity platform. Breadth was defined as the fraction of unique TCRs that were SARS-CoV-2-associated, and depth was defined as the fraction of total T cells that were SARS-CoV-2-associated. Using the MIRA data, every spike-specific TCR was mapped to the spike region that the TCR reacted to and assigned to either a CD4 or a CD8 class. Log10-transformed breadth and depth values were compared by one-way ANOVA with Sidak's multiple comparisons tests. The immuneACCESS repertoire file appears here via TCRdb, limited to in-frame rearrangements. These files lack a portion of the clones; in checked studies, under half of the deficit traces to unresolved V genes, and the cause of the others is not known. The V and J calls and clone size come from that table; D and trimming were worked out from the DNA. The sample data list some 130,000 clones, and roughly 93% of these were observed just once. 5% to 5.5% of the sample lies in the top ten.

Details on this clone: This clone's antigen is unknown. One base away there is no much larger clone; base qualities are not given.

This sample's time point label indicates: baseline before first vaccination. The vaccinee samples were drawn from two UK trials, COV001 and COV002, one of which was a single-blind randomized controlled phase 2/3 trial testing AZD1222 (ChAdOx1 nCoV-19) in healthy adults. For TCRbeta chain sequencing, PBMC samples were collected from trial participants at day 0 and at day 28 after the second dose. The CDR3 numbers 12 residues from cysteine through phenylalanine. The kept DNA is CDR3 alone, 36 bases in frame from the first base. V loses 6 bases, J loses 4 bases, and the germline ends lie 7 bases apart.

The sequence links TRBV12-3 or TRBV12-4 to TRBJ2-1; confidence is insufficient to name the D gene. This clonotype originated in an adult in good health. The sample here was peripheral blood, taken on day 0 of AZD1222 vaccination. CDR3 reads: CASRTEYNEQFF. The nucleotide sequence is TGTGCCAGCAGAACAGAGTACAATGAGCAGTTCTTC.